This TCR beta chain was documented in a study of blood T cell repertoires in COVID-19. Across the study: The origin of the acute and convalescent COVID-19 samples was the United States, Italy and Spain. PBMCs, B-cell-depleted T cells, or T cells were the source of the cDNA or gDNA that made up the material.

The germline CDR1 and CDR2 sequences are MGHRA and YSYEKL. CDR3 length: 16 amino acids. V was clipped by 1 base and J by 9 bases, with 19 bases between them. In the original analysis: Amplification of reference gene primers was used by the study to estimate nucleated cell counts. The protocol was immunoSEQ multiplex PCR, while the TCRdb copy is restricted to in-frame clones and leaves out a portion. V and J calls plus clone size are reproduced from that table; the DNA served to infer D and trimming. The profile covers some 120,000 clones, with roughly 86% appearing a single time and about 18% taken by the ten largest.

The V and J genes are TRBV4-1 and TRBJ2-4, with D perhaps TRBD2 (5 bases). Sample: peripheral blood. The sequence derives from a woman in her forties or fifties who had recovered from COVID-19. Here the CDR3 DNA reads TGCGCCAGCAGCCAAGTTGGGAGACAAGGAGGTCTCATTCAGTACTTC. It yields the protein CASSQVGRQGGLIQYF.